The subject of this entry is one TCR beta chain. Repertoires were generated with immunoSEQ multiplex PCR, while TCRdb's copy carries only in-frame clones and drops some. Of tens of thousands of clones listed, approximately 83% are singletons. V was clipped by 4 bases and J by 1 base, with 11 bases between them. Germline values: CDR1 MGHRA, CDR2 YSYEKL. This CDR3 contains 15 residues. This specimen comes from a study of T cell responses to AZD1222 COVID-19 vaccine. Source: peripheral blood, taken on day 0 of AZD1222 vaccination. This clonotype was obtained from an adult in good health. The chain links TRBV4-1 to TRBJ2-1, with a possible D match to TRBD2 (6 bases). Written as DNA, the CDR3 is TGCGCCAGCAGCCTCGGGGGAGTTTCCTACAATGAGCAGTTCTTC. It yields the protein CASSLGGVSYNEQFF.